Reported below is one T cell receptor (beta chain). The target antigen is unknown. The record originates from a study of cytomegalovirus exposure and HLA in healthy donors. Study-wide results and caveats: Productive status was seen about 90% or about 30% of the time for most TCR beta V segments in an earlier analysis.

The CDR3 totals 13 residues. CDR1 is MNHEY, CDR2 SVGAGI, per germline. V was clipped by 7 bases and J by 1 base, with 11 bases between them. The PCR used 60 Vbeta and 13 Jbeta primers. Libraries were prepared by immunoSEQ multiplex PCR; TCRdb keeps only in-frame clonotypes and omits some of them. Found here are about 230,000 clones, 78% of them singletons; the top ten hold about 0.45%. The receptor was derived from a boy aged 5-17 years in good health and CMV-seronegative. The rearrangement joins TRBV6-5 to TRBJ2-7; a possible D gene is TRBD1 (6 bases). Specimen: PBMCs. CDR3 sequence (DNA): TGTGCCAGCACTGACAGGAGATCCTACGAGCAGTACTTC. Translation: CASTDRRSYEQYF.